This T cell receptor beta chain derives from a study of metastatic and nonmetastatic thyroid tumors. Looking at the study overall: Repertoires were compared across blood and tumor or nodule tissue from malignant and benign thyroid patients. Findings and caveats of the study: In both blood and tumor samples, TCR beta diversity was reported significantly higher for malignant than benign nodules.

Looked up from germline, CDR1 is SGHAT and CDR2 is FQDESV (reference sequence). With V trimmed by 4 bases and J by 0 bases, 5 bases remained unmatched. The CDR3 is 17 amino acids. This clone was detected many times. The antigen is undetermined. Every patient underwent thyroid surgery untreated. Using MiXCR, TCRdb reanalyzed the PCR reads. This sample has about 40,000 clones, with about a sixth found just once. V and J are TRBV11-1 and TRBJ2-7, with 14 bases fitting TRBD2. The TCR sequence derives from a female donor with papillary thyroid cancer or a benign thyroid nodule (not recorded which). Some clones in this sample may be carry-over from other donors' samples. Sample: tumor tissue. In DNA form, the CDR3 reads TGTGCCAGCAGCTCCGGGACTAGCGGGAGCAGCTCCTACGAGCAGTACTTC. This encodes CASSSGTSGSSSYEQYF.